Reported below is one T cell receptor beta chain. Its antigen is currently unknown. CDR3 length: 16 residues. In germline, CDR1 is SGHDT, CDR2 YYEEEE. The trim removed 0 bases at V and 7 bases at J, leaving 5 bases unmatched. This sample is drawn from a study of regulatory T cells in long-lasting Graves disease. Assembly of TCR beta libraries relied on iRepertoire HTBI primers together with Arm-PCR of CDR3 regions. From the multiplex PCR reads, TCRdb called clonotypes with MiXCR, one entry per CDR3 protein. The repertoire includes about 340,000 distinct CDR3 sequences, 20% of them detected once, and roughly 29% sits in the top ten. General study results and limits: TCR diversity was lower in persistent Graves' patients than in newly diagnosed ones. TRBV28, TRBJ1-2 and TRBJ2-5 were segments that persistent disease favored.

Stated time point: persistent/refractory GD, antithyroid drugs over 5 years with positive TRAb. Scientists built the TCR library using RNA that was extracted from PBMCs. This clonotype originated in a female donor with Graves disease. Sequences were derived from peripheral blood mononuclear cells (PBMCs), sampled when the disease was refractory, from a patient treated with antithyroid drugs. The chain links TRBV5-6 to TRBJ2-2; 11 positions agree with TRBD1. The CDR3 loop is CASSLGTGGAIGELFF. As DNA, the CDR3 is TGTGCCAGCAGCTTGGGGACAGGGGGCGCGATCGGGGAGCTGTTTTTT.